The next 12 T cell receptor beta chains were all read from a single sample in a study of CD8 T cells in Susac syndrome. After extraction with the RNeasy kit, roughly 0.45 to 1 ug of the RNA was reverse transcribed using random hexamers. TCRdb processed the immunoSEQ multiplex PCR reads anew with MiXCR; each CDR3 protein has one entry. The sample yields about 400,000 distinct CDR3 sequences, around 85% seen once. The sequenced material came from CD8+ T cells from PBMCs. These receptor sequences come from a human donor with multiple sclerosis.

The genes are TRBV7-9 and TRBJ2-7; 11 bases fit TRBD1. The CDR3 runs to 15 residues. Per germline, CDR1 SEHNR and CDR2 FQNEAQ (reference sequence). The V segment lost 5 bases and the J segment 6 bases; nucleotides outside the gene matches: 9. The CDR3 region has the DNA TGTGCCAGCAGCGCCGGGACAGGGGGGTCGAGCGAGCAGTACTTC. This sequence encodes CASSAGTGGSSEQYF.

The chain employs TRBV12-3 or TRBV12-4 and TRBJ2-3, with TRBD1 matching over 7 bases. This CDR3 has 13 amino acids. J was trimmed by 6 bases and V by 8 bases; bases with no gene match: 8. CDR3 amino acids: CASGPGGLDTQYF. In nucleotides, the CDR3 is TGTGCCAGCGGGCCAGGGGGTTTGGATACGCAGTATTTT.

This chain connects TRBV6-1 to TRBJ2-7; 7 bases agree with TRBD2. Germline V gene lookup returns CDR1 MNHNS and CDR2 SASEGT. The CDR3 has 16 residues. The V and J ends lost 8 bases and 2 bases, in that order; junction bases with no gene match: 15. The CDR3 is CASAPPGAGETYEQYF. The CDR3 DNA follows: TGTGCCAGCGCCCCTCCAGGTGCGGGGGAAACCTACGAGCAGTACTTC.

The V gene is TRBV12-3 or TRBV12-4, the J gene TRBJ2-7, with TRBD1 identical over 7 bases. With 5 bases clipped from V and 3 bases from J, the junction kept 10 bases outside the gene matches. The CDR3 is made up of 15 amino acids. This CDR3 is CASSLTWTGDYEQYF. The CDR3 region has the DNA TGTGCCAGCAGTCTAACCTGGACAGGAGACTACGAGCAGTACTTC.

This rearrangement joins TRBV12-3 or TRBV12-4 to TRBJ2-7; no clear D. Trimming removed 3 bases at V and 0 bases at J, with 6 bases between. The CDR3 has 13 amino acids. The CDR3 nucleotides read TGTGCCAGCAGTTTCGCCCCCTCCTACGAGCAGTACTTC. This gives the protein CASSFAPSYEQYF.

This rearrangement joins TRBV7-6 to TRBJ1-6; D not resolved. CDR1 and CDR2 (germline): SGHVS, FNYEAQ. The CDR3 is 15 residues long. V was shortened by 5 bases and J by 6 bases, with 14 bases between the two germline ends. The CDR3 here is CASSASREFNSPLHF. The CDR3 DNA is TGTGCCAGCAGCGCCTCAAGAGAGTTTAATTCACCCCTCCACTTT.

This chain links TRBV29-1 with TRBJ2-1, with D possibly matching TRBD2 (5 bases). Germline V gene data show CDR1 as SQVTM and CDR2 as ANQGSEA. Trimming took off 2 bases at V and 2 bases at J, with 10 bases between the two ends. The CDR3 runs 14 residues. Written as DNA, the CDR3 is TGCAGCGTTGAATGGCGGGCGACCTACAATGAGCAGTTCTTC. Its protein is CSVEWRATYNEQFF.

The V and J genes are TRBV30 and TRBJ2-7; TRBD2 matches 10 bases. From germline, CDR1 is GTSNPN and CDR2 SVGIG (reference sequence). J was trimmed by 2 bases and V by 7 bases; bases with no gene match: 8. The CDR3 runs 14 residues. The CDR3: CASARLAGPYEQYF. CDR3 coding DNA: TGTGCCTCTGCGCGACTAGCGGGTCCCTACGAGCAGTACTTC.

The J gene is TRBJ2-1, the V gene TRBV10-3; 7 positions match TRBD1. The CDR3 totals 15 residues. Germline CDR1 and CDR2: ENHRY and SYGVKD. The junction had 9 bases not matched to a gene; V was cut back by 6 bases and J by 4 bases. CDR3 residues: CAIRETGDGYNEQFF. CDR3 nucleotide sequence: TGTGCCATCAGGGAAACAGGGGATGGGTACAATGAGCAGTTCTTC.

This clonotype has more than one count but fewer than ten. The rearrangement links TRBV7-2 to TRBJ2-6; D remains ambiguous. The germline V gene has CDR1 SGHTA and CDR2 FQGNSA. V lost 1 base and J 2 bases, leaving 3 bases between the germline ends. The CDR3 contains 14 residues. The CDR3 DNA reads TGTGCCAGCAGCTTAGACGCTGGGGCCAACGTCCTGACTTTC. Protein product: CASSLDAGANVLTF.

This clonotype was recorded only once. V is TRBV20-1 and J is TRBJ2-7; D is perhaps TRBD2 (6 bases). The CDR3 runs to 16 residues. Deletions cut 0 bases from V and 2 bases from J, with 17 bases between. Germline-derived CDR1 and CDR2 are DFQATT and SNEGSKA (reference sequence). CDR3 sequence reads: CSAREVFGGTTYEQYF. The DNA for the CDR3 is TGCAGTGCTAGAGAAGTTTTTGGGGGGACCACCTACGAGCAGTACTTC.

J is TRBJ2-6 and V is TRBV28, with D perhaps matching TRBD2 (5 bases). Germline loops: CDR1 MDHEN, CDR2 SYDVKM. The CDR3 spans 15 residues. V was pared by 7 bases and J by 0 bases, with 10 bases between. The CDR3: CASTKGSSGANVLTF. For the CDR3, the DNA is TGTGCCAGCACCAAAGGGAGCTCTGGGGCCAACGTCCTGACTTTC.